The rows below give T cell receptor beta chains drawn from one sample of a study of PD-1 blockade in classical Hodgkin lymphoma. Sequenced by immunoSEQ multiplex PCR; TCRdb stores in-frame clones only, minus some. The sample consists of about 98,000 clones, 80% to 95% of them appearing once. Material: peripheral blood mononuclear cells (PBMCs), obtained at baseline. The receptors here all came from a human donor with classical Hodgkin lymphoma. CDR3s include the opening cysteine and the closing phenylalanine or tryptophan. A D gene is named only where the DNA matches it firmly. The size of a clone is reported for some rows only, either as once, few or many, or as a class for expanded clones.

CDR3 length | J gene | V gene | clone size | D gene | CDR3 protein | CDR3 DNA
16 | TRBJ2-3 | TRBV6-5 | NA | TRBD1 | CASSYSWTGAADTQYF | TGTGCCAGCAGTTACTCCTGGACAGGGGCAGCAGATACGCAGTATTTT
13 | TRBJ1-1 | TRBV19 | once | NA | CASNIRGATEAFF | TGTGCCAGTAATATCAGAGGGGCCACTGAAGCTTTCTTT
14 | TRBJ1-1 | TRBV28 | NA | NA | CASSREGWWTEAFF | TGTGCCAGCAGTCGAGAGGGCTGGTGGACTGAAGCTTTCTTT
15 | TRBJ2-5 | TRBV28 | NA | NA | CASSLILTVQETQYF | TGTGCCAGCAGTTTAATATTGACAGTTCAAGAGACCCAGTACTTC
15 | TRBJ2-5 | TRBV2 | NA | TRBD1 | CASSEAVTGEETQYF | TGTGCCAGCAGTGAAGCGGTCACAGGGGAAGAGACCCAGTACTTC
16 | TRBJ1-1 | TRBV10-2 | NA | NA | CASRRGGPRGYTEAFF | TGCGCCAGCAGGAGGGGGGGACCCAGGGGTTACACTGAAGCTTTCTTT
11 | TRBJ2-1 | TRBV2 | NA | NA | CATLLAQEQFF | TGTGCCACCCTACTAGCCCAGGAGCAGTTCTTC
13 | TRBJ2-5 | TRBV10-3 | NA | TRBD2 | CAISTSGSETQYF | TGTGCCATCAGTACTAGCGGGAGTGAGACCCAGTACTTC
19 | TRBJ2-3 | TRBV18 | NA | TRBD2 | CASSPLMTSGSLSTDTQYF | TGTGCCAGCTCACCACTAATGACTAGCGGGTCTCTTAGCACAGATACGCAGTATTTT
15 | TRBJ1-1 | TRBV5-1 | NA | NA | CASSSAMGGNTEAFF | TGCGCCAGCAGCTCCGCCATGGGAGGGAACACTGAAGCTTTCTTT
14 | TRBJ2-1 | TRBV28 | NA | NA | CASSYRRGGDEQFF | TGTGCCAGCAGTTACCGTAGGGGTGGAGATGAGCAGTTCTTC
13 | TRBJ1-1 | TRBV5-4 | NA | TRBD1 | CASYHWTGEEAFF | TGTGCCAGTTACCATTGGACAGGGGAAGAAGCTTTCTTT
16 | TRBJ1-1 | TRBV7-9 | NA | TRBD1 | CASISQGAIKNTEAFF | TGTGCCAGCATCAGCCAGGGGGCGATTAAGAACACTGAAGCTTTCTTT
14 | TRBJ1-5 | TRBV2 | NA | NA | CASSERTGNQPQHF | TGTGCCAGCAGTGAAAGGACCGGTAATCAGCCCCAGCATTTT
16 | TRBJ2-5 | TRBV7-9 | NA | TRBD1 | CASSLVAQGELETQYF | TGTGCCAGCAGCTTAGTGGCACAGGGGGAGTTGGAGACCCAGTACTTC
14 | TRBJ2-1 | TRBV27 | NA | NA | CASSFIGALNEQFF | TGTGCCAGCAGTTTTATAGGGGCCTTGAATGAGCAGTTCTTC
18 | TRBJ2-1 | TRBV5-1 | NA | TRBD2 | CASSLFDGGLAGAGEQFF | TGCGCCAGCAGCTTATTTGACGGAGGACTAGCGGGAGCAGGTGAGCAGTTCTTC
16 | TRBJ2-2 | TRBV10-1 | NA | NA | CASSDSWTVNTGELFF | TGCGCCAGCAGTGATTCCTGGACAGTAAACACCGGGGAGCTGTTTTTT
16 | TRBJ1-3 | TRBV7-9 | NA | NA | CASSPKTGNAGNTIYF | TGTGCCAGCAGCCCAAAGACAGGCAATGCTGGAAACACCATATATTTT
15 | TRBJ2-3 | TRBV4-1 | NA | NA | CASSPRGASTDTQYF | TGCGCCAGCAGCCCCCGGGGCGCTAGCACAGATACGCAGTATTTT
17 | TRBJ1-2 | TRBV5-1 | few | TRBD1 | CASSLEGQGGPHYGYTF | TGCGCCAGCAGCTTGGAGGGACAGGGGGGACCTCACTATGGCTACACCTTC
21 | TRBJ2-6 | TRBV4-2 | NA | NA | CASSQDKRQQYAGSGANVLTF | TGTGCCAGCAGCCAAGATAAGCGTCAGCAATATGCCGGCTCTGGGGCCAACGTCCTGACTTTC
15 | TRBJ1-4 | TRBV7-8 | NA | NA | CASSARMGFNEKLFF | TGTGCCAGCAGCGCCCGAATGGGGTTTAATGAAAAACTGTTTTTT
12 | TRBJ1-1 | TRBV28 | NA | NA | CASSRALTEAFF | TGTGCCAGCAGTCGGGCCCTTACTGAAGCTTTCTTT
13 | TRBJ2-7 | TRBV7-9 | NA | NA | CASSLVAGNEQYF | TGTGCCAGCAGCTTAGTCGCGGGGAACGAGCAGTACTTC
12 | TRBJ1-1 | TRBV11-1 | once | NA | CASSRRGAEAFF | TGTGCCAGCAGCCGCCGGGGGGCCGAAGCTTTCTTT
14 | TRBJ1-1 | TRBV6-6 | NA | NA | CASSYSGTDTEAFF | TGTGCCAGCAGTTACTCCGGGACTGACACTGAAGCTTTCTTT
14 | TRBJ1-5 | TRBV30 | NA | NA | CAWKQGSGNQPQHF | TGTGCCTGGAAACAGGGATCGGGTAATCAGCCCCAGCATTTT
15 | TRBJ1-2 | TRBV5-5 | NA | NA | CASSLLRDYNYGYTF | TGTGCCAGCAGCTTGCTGCGTGATTACAACTATGGCTACACCTTC
13 | TRBJ2-1 | TRBV27 | NA | TRBD1 | CASTGQGDNEQFF | TGTGCCAGCACCGGACAGGGAGACAATGAGCAGTTCTTC
13 | TRBJ2-7 | TRBV18 | once | NA | CASSPRVQEEQYF | TGTGCCAGCTCACCTAGGGTTCAGGAGGAGCAGTACTTC
14 | TRBJ2-7 | TRBV27 | NA | TRBD2 | CASRRGTSVEGQYF | TGTGCCAGCCGTCGAGGGACTAGCGTTGAAGGGCAGTACTTC
13 | TRBJ2-7 | TRBV7-9 | NA | NA | CASSPRGPDEQYF | TGTGCCAGCAGCCCCCGCGGTCCCGACGAGCAGTACTTC
13 | TRBJ2-5 | TRBV5-1 | NA | NA | CASSLMVGETQYF | TGCGCCAGCAGCTTGATGGTGGGAGAGACCCAGTACTTC
18 | TRBJ2-7 | TRBV28 | NA | NA | CASSLWGGLVNHGGEQYF | TGTGCCAGCAGTTTATGGGGGGGCCTCGTCAACCATGGGGGCGAGCAGTACTTC
15 | TRBJ2-5 | TRBV6-1 | NA | TRBD1 | CASRLPGQGQETQYF | TGTGCCAGCAGGCTTCCGGGACAGGGCCAAGAGACCCAGTACTTC
19 | TRBJ2-2 | TRBV6-4 | once | TRBD2 | CASSPRLAGGTSKTGELFF | TGTGCCAGCAGTCCCCGACTAGCGGGAGGGACTTCGAAGACCGGGGAGCTGTTTTTT
16 | TRBJ1-1 | TRBV6-5 | NA | NA | CASSYDPMGGEGEAFF | TGTGCCAGCAGTTACGATCCCATGGGGGGAGAGGGTGAAGCTTTCTTT
12 | TRBJ2-7 | TRBV14 | NA | NA | CASSQASREQYF | TGTGCCAGCAGCCAGGCTAGTCGCGAGCAGTACTTC
15 | TRBJ1-2 | TRBV5-1 | NA | NA | CASSFSAIQIYGYTF | TGCGCCAGCAGCTTCTCCGCCATCCAAATCTATGGCTACACCTTC
12 | TRBJ1-2 | TRBV7-9 | NA | NA | CASSSETYGYTF | TGTGCCAGCAGTTCCGAAACCTATGGCTACACCTTC